This T cell receptor (beta chain) originates from a study of cytomegalovirus exposure and HLA in healthy donors. Study-level results: Rarity marked most TCR sequences, yet some public TCRs occurred in many donors. When the data were analyzed later, several of the most significant clusters appeared to be linked to common viral pathogens.

Germline V gene lookup returns CDR1 SNHLY and CDR2 FYNNEI. Trimming took 4 bases from V and 0 from J, leaving 8 bases between them. CDR3 size: 14 residues. A remark on this clone: What it binds is unknown. The same CDR3 arises from other DNA sequences in this sample as well.

Nominally healthy donors provided the samples, though records likely missed some immune exposures. PCR involved 60 Vbeta and 13 Jbeta primers. The repertoire was sequenced with immunoSEQ multiplex PCR; TCRdb's copy has only in-frame clones and lacks some. In the table there are about 200,000 clones, 70% to 90% of which are singletons. The chain joins TRBV2 to TRBJ2-3, with a weak D call TRBD1 (6 bases). The sample was PBMCs. The clonotype comes from a woman aged 25 to 45 in good health and CMV-seronegative. The CDR3 protein is CASSVTGSTDTQYF. The CDR3 DNA is TGTGCCAGCAGTGTGACAGGTAGCACAGATACGCAGTATTTT.